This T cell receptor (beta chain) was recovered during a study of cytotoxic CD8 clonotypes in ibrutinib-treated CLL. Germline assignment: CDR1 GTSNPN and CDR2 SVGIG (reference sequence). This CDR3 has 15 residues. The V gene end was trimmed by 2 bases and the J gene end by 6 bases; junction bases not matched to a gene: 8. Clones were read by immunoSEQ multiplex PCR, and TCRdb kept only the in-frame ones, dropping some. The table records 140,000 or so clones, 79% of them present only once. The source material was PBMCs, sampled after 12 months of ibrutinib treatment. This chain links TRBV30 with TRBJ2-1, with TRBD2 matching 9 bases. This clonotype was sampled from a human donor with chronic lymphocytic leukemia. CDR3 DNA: TGTGCCTGGAGTCAGATTAGCGGGAGCGGCAATGAGCAGTTCTTC. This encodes CAWSQISGSGNEQFF. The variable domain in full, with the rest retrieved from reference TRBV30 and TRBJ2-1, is SQTIHQWPATLVQPVGSPLSLECTVEGTSNPNLYWYRQAAGRGLQLLFYSVGIGQISSEVPQNLSASRPQDRQFILSSKKLLLSDSGFYLCAWSQISGSGNEQFFGPGTRLTVL.